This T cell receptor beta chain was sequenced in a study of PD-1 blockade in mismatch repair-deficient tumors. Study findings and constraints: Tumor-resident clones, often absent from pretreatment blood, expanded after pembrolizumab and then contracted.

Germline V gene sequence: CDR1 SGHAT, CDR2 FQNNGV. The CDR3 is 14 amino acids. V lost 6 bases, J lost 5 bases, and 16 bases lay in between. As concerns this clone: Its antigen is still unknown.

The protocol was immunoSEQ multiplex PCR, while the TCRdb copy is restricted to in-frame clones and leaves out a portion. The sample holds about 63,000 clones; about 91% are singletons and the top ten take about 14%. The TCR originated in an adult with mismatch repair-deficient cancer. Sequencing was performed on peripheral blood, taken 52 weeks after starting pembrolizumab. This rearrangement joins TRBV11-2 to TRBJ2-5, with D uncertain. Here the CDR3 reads CASRLGPGLETQYF. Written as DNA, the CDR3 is TGTGCCAGCAGGCTAGGGCCCGGCCTGGAGACCCAGTACTTC.